This T cell receptor (beta chain) was sequenced in a study of Ad26.COV2.S vaccination and SARS-CoV-2 variants (dated by TCRdb to about 2021). In terms of the full investigation: Vaccine-arm donors were drawn from COV1001, a multicentre, randomized, double-blind, placebo-controlled phase I-IIa trial of Ad26.COV2.S in healthy adults. Dosing of Ad26.COV2.S was intramuscular, at either 5x10^10 or 1x10^11 viral particles, delivered as one shot or as two shots spaced 56 days apart. TCRbeta repertoire sequencing was used to assess the specificity and breadth of SARS-CoV-2-reactive T cell receptors after Ad26.COV2.S vaccination. The TCR-sequenced set comprised approximately 30 samples: about 19 Ad26.COV2.S vaccine recipients, 5 placebo recipients and 8 SARS-CoV-2 convalescent individuals. Trial participants were randomized into five groups of five, in which low-dose or high-dose Ad26.COV2.S was given once or twice, or placebo was given on both occasions. Investigators remained blinded to trial group allocation during experiments and outcome assessment.

For CDR1 and CDR2, the germline V gene lists SGHVS and FQNEAQ. From the cysteine through the phenylalanine, the CDR3 covers 13 amino acids. The retained sequence is limited to the CDR3, 39 bases, with the frame set at the first base. The immunoSEQ Assay was used to sequence TCRbeta CDR3 regions. After extraction, genomic DNA underwent amplification by bias-controlled multiplex PCR, followed by high-throughput sequencing. As for how the authors treated the data: To quantify the absolute abundance of each unique TCRbeta CDR3 region, sequences were collapsed and filtered. T cell fraction was estimated by normalizing TCRbeta template counts to usable DNA, with usable DNA measured through amplification of reference genes found in all nucleated cells. Repertoire TCRs were annotated as SARS-CoV-2-specific by exact matching of V gene, CDR3 amino acid sequence and J gene to a known reactive TCR set. The reference SARS-CoV-2 TCR set was derived from MIRA and filtered for enrichment in COVID-19-positive ImmuneCODE repertoires, a step that removed public or cross-reactive TCRs. Using the MIRA antigens, annotated TCRs were further analysed by specific ORF or by position within an ORF. Breadth was defined as annotated unique rearrangements over total unique productive rearrangements; depth was the summed frequency of those rearrangements. TCR breadth was compared between groups using two-sided Wilcoxon rank-sum tests. In TCRdb, the immuneACCESS table is reduced to in-frame sequences with V and J assigned. These tables do not hold every clone; where another copy was compared, an unresolved V gene accounts for under half, and the others remain unexplained. V, J and clone size derive from that table, while D and trimming were established from the DNA sequence. The sample has over 250,000 clones on record, more than 70% of them singletons. 2.5% to 3.5% of the sample rests with the top ten.

In the case of this clone: Its antigen is unknown. Qualities for individual bases were not recorded, and no much larger clone is one base off.

Findings and caveats that apply to the study as a whole: The study was not powered to compare responses between vaccine doses or regimens. Spike-specific TCR breadth was higher in Ad26.COV2.S recipients than in placebo recipients (P = 0.0014). Vaccine and placebo recipients had similar non-spike TCR breadth, a finding consistent with the vaccine containing only spike. According to the authors, total T cell responses may have been underestimated by the TCR breadth and depth analyses. Substantial breadth of spike-specific CD8+ and CD4+ T cell responses was reported after vaccination.

The sample's treatment or condition label is to be understood as: around 19 received Ad26.COV2.S at low or high dose, single or two shots; several received placebo; per-sample allocation not given. For vaccine and placebo recipients, repertoires were sequenced using samples collected on day 63 after the first injection. Between 29 July and 7 August 2020, Cohort 1b enrolled some 25 adults aged 18-55 years at one site in Boston, USA. Ad26.COV2.S was a replication-incompetent adenovirus type 26 vector expressing a prefusion-stabilized SARS-CoV-2 spike protein from the original Wuhan strain. The V and J segments used are TRBV7-8 and TRBJ2-7, with 7 middle bases fitting TRBD1. Sequences were derived from peripheral blood, sampled in a trial of Ad26.COV2.S vaccine versus placebo. This sequence was found in a person aged 18-60 years who received the Ad26.COV2.S COVID-19 vaccine or a placebo. The DNA is as follows: TGTGCATCGACAGGGAAGGGGACCTACGAGCAGTACTTC. Its amino acids are CASTGKGTYEQYF.